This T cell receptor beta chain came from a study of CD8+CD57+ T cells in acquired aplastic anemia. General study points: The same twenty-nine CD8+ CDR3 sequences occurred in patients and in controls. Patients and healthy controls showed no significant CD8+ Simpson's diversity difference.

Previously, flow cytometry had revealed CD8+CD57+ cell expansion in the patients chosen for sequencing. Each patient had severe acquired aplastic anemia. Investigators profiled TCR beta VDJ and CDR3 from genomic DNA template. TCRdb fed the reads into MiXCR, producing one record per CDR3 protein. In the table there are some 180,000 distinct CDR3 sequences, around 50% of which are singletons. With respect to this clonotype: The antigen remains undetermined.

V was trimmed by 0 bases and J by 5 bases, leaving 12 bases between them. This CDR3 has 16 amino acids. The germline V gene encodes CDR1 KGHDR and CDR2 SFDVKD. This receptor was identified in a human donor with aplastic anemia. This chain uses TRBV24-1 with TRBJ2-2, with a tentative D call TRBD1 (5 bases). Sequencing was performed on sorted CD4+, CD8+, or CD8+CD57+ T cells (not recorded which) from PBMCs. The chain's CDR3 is CATSDLGAGLTGELFF. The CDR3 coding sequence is TGTGCCACCAGTGATTTGGGGGCAGGGCTTACCGGGGAGCTGTTTTTT.